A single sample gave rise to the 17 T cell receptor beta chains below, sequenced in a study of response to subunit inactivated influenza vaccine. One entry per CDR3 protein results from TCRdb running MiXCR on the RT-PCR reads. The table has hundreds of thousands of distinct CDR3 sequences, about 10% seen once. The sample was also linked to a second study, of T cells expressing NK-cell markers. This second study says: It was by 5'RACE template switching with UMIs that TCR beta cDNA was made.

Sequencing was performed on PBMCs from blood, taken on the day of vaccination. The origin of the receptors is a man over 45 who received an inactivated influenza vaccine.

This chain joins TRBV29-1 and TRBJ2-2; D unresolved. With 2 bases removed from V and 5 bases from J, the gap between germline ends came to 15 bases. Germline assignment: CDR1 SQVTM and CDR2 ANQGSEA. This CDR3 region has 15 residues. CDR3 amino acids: CSVELGGLGTGELFF. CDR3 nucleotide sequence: TGCAGCGTTGAACTTGGTGGGCTCGGGACCGGGGAGCTGTTTTTT.

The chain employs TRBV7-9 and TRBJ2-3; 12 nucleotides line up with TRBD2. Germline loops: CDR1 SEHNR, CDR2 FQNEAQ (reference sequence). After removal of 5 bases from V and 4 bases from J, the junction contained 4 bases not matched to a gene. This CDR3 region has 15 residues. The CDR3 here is CASSIRLAGADTQYF. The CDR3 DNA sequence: TGTGCCAGCAGCATAAGACTAGCGGGAGCAGATACGCAGTATTTT.

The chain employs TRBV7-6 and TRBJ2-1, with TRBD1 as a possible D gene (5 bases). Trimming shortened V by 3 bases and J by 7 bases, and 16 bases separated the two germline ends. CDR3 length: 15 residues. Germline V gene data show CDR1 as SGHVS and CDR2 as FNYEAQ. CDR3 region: CASSFQGFGWNEQFF. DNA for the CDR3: TGTGCCAGCAGCTTCCAGGGTTTCGGCTGGAATGAGCAGTTCTTC.

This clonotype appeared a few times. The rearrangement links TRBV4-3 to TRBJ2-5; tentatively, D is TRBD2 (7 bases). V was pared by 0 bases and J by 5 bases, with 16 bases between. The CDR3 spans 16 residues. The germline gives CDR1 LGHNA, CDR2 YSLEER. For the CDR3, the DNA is TGCGCCAGCAGCCAAGATAGAGGAGGGGGAGGGGAGACCCAGTACTTC. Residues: CASSQDRGGGGETQYF.

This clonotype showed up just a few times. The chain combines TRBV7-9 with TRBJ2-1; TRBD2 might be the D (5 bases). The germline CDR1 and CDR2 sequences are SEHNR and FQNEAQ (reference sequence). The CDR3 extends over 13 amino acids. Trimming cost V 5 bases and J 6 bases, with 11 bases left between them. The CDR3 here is CASSSTGFNEQFF. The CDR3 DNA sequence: TGTGCCAGCAGCAGCACGGGGTTCAATGAGCAGTTCTTC. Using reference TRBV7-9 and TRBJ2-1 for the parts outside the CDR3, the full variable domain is DTGVSQNPRHKITKRGQNVTFRCDPISEHNRLYWYRQTLGQGPEFLTYFQNEAQLEKSRLLSDRFSAERPKGSFSTLEIQRTEQGDSAMYLCASSSTGFNEQFFGPGTRLTVL.

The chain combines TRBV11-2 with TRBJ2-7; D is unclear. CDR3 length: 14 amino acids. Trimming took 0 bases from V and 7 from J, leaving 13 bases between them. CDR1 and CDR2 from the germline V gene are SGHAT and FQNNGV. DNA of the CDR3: TGTGCCAGCAGCTTAGATTCCTATACCGGGGAGCAGTACTTC. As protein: CASSLDSYTGEQYF.

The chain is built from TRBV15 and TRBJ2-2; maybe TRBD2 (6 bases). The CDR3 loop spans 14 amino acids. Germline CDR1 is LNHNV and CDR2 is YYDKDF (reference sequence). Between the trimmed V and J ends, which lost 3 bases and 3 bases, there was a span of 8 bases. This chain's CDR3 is CATSRSGHTGELFF. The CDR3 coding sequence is TGTGCCACCAGCAGGAGCGGGCACACCGGGGAGCTGTTTTTT.

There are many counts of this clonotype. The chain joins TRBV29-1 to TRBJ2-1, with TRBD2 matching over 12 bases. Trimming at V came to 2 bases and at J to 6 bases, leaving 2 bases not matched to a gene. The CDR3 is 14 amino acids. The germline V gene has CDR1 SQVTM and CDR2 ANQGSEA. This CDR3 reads CSVERTSGVNEQFF. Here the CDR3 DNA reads TGCAGCGTTGAAAGGACTAGCGGGGTCAATGAGCAGTTCTTC.

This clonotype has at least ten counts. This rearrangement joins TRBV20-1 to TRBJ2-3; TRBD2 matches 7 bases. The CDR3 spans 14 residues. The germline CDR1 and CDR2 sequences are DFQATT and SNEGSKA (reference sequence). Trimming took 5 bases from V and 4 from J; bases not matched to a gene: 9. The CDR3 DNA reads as TGCAGTGCTGGTAGGACTAGTAATCCAGATACGCAGTATTTT. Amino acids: CSAGRTSNPDTQYF.

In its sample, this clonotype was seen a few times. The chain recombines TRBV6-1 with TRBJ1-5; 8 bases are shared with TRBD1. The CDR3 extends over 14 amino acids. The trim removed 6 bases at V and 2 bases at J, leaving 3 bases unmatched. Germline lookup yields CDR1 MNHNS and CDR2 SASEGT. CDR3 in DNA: TGTGCCAGCAGCGGACAGGGACGCAATCAGCCCCAGCATTTT. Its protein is CASSGQGRNQPQHF.

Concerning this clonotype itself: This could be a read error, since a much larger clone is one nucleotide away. In nucleotides, the CDR3 is TGTGCCAGCACCGAAGCCGGACTAGCGGGCTCACATGAGCAGTGCTTC. It codes for CASTEAGLAGSHEQCF. The genes are TRBV28 and TRBJ2-1, with TRBD2 matching over 11 bases. Germline V CDR1 and CDR2: MDHEN, SYDVKM. The CDR3 spans 16 residues.

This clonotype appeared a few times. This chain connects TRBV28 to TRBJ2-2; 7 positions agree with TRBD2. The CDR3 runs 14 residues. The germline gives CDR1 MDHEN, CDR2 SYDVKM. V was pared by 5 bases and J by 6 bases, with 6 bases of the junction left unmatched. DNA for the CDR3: TGTGCCAGCAGTACGAGGGGAGGGGCCGGGGAGCTGTTTTTT. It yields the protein CASSTRGGAGELFF.

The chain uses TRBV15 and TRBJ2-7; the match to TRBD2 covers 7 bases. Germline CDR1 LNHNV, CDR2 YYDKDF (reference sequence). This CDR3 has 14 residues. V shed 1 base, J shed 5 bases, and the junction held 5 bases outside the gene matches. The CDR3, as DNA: TGTGCCACCAGCAGAGCCGGGACTATCGACGAGCAGTACTTC. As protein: CATSRAGTIDEQYF.

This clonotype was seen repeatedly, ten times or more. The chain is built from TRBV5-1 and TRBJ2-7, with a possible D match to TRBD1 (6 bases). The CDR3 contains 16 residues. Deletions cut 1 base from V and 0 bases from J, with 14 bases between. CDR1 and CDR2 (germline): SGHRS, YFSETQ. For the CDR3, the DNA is TGCGCCAGCAGCTTGTCCCCTCAGGGGACCTCCTACGAGCAGTACTTC. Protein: CASSLSPQGTSYEQYF.

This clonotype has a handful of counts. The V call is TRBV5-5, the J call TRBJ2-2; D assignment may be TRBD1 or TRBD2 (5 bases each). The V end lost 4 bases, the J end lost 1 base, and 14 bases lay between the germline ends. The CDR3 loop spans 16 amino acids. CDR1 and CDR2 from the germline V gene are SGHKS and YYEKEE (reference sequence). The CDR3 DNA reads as TGTGCCAGCAGCGTCCTCAGGGCGGGGAACACCGGGGAGCTGTTTTTT. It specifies CASSVLRAGNTGELFF.

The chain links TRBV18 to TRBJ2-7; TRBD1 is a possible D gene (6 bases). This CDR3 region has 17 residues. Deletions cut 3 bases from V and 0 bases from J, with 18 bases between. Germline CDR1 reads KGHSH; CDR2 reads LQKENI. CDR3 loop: CASSPRYTGPPSYEQYF. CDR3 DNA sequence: TGTGCCAGCTCACCTAGATACACAGGGCCCCCCTCCTACGAGCAGTACTTC.

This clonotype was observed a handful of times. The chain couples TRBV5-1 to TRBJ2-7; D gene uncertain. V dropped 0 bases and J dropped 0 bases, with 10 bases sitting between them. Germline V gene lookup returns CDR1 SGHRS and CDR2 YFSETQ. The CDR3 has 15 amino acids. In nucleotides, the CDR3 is TGCGCCAGCAGCTTGGCTACAGCCTTCTCCTACGAGCAGTACTTC. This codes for CASSLATAFSYEQYF.